Each of the 29 T cell receptor beta chains below was sequenced from the same sample in a study of T cells after yellow fever vaccination. TCRdb passed the 5' RACE reads through MiXCR, listing each CDR3 protein once. This table has around 300,000 distinct CDR3 sequences, roughly 13% appearing once. The source was CD4+ T cells sorted from PBMCs, collected 45 days after the yellow fever booster vaccination. These receptors were taken from a man aged 30-40 years who received the YFV17D yellow fever vaccine.

Details on this clonotype: Just one base apart from a much larger clone, this may be a read error. The CDR3: CSSSSGQLNQPQHF. CDR3 DNA: TGCTCCAGCAGCTCGGGACAGCTCAATCAGCCCCAGCATTTT. The V call is TRBV5-1, the J call TRBJ1-5; 7 bases match TRBD1. CDR3 size: 14 residues. Germline V gives CDR1 SGHRS, CDR2 YFSETQ.

This sequence joins TRBV7-2 and TRBJ1-3; D is unresolved. CDR1 SGHTA and CDR2 FQGNSA come from the germline V gene. V lost 2 bases and J 1 base, leaving 6 bases between the germline ends. The CDR3 extends over 14 amino acids. In DNA, the CDR3 is TGTGCCAGCAGCTTAAGGGATTCTGGAAACACCATATATTTT. This translates into CASSLRDSGNTIYF.

The sample holds a few counts of this clonotype. The chain links TRBV7-3 to TRBJ2-5; D not resolved. The V gene lost 2 bases and the J gene lost 2 bases, with 12 bases spanning the gap. CDR1 is SGHTA and CDR2 is FQGTGA in the germline V gene. The CDR3 sequence is 15 residues long. CDR3 sequence reads: CASSLSGARQETQYF. Here the CDR3 DNA reads TGTGCCAGCAGCTTATCAGGAGCTAGACAAGAGACCCAGTACTTC.

There are a few counts of this clonotype. The chain carries TRBV29-1 and TRBJ2-5; possibly TRBD2 for D (5 bases). Germline values: CDR1 SQVTM, CDR2 ANQGSEA. There are 12 residues in the CDR3. With 4 bases removed from V and 3 bases from J, the gap between germline ends came to 9 bases. The DNA of the CDR3 is TGCAGCGTTGCGTACGGGAAAGAGACCCAGTACTTC. Translating it yields CSVAYGKETQYF.

The chain combines TRBV3-1 with TRBJ2-1, with 7 nucleotides matching TRBD2. The CDR3 is made up of 13 amino acids. Germline V gene sequence: CDR1 LGHDT, CDR2 YNNKEL (reference sequence). The ends lost 1 base at V and 9 bases at J; junction bases unmatched: 3. CDR3 protein: CASSQGLAVEQFF. In DNA, the CDR3 is TGTGCCAGCAGCCAAGGACTAGCCGTTGAGCAGTTCTTC.

The chain has TRBV5-1 and TRBJ2-6, with 9 bases fitting TRBD1. The CDR3 consists of 15 residues. Losses at the gene ends were 6 bases for V and 4 bases for J; bases not matched to a gene: 5. Germline V lookup: CDR1 SGHRS, CDR2 YFSETQ. The CDR3: CASTGTGTGANVLTF. In nucleotides, the CDR3 is TGCGCCAGCACCGGGACAGGGACCGGGGCCAACGTCCTGACTTTC.

This clonotype occurred a few times. The V call is TRBV5-1, the J call TRBJ2-5, with D tentatively TRBD2 (6 bases). Germline V CDR1 and CDR2: SGHRS, YFSETQ. The CDR3 length is 14 residues. Trimming took off 2 bases at V and 2 bases at J, with 10 bases between the two ends. Here the CDR3 reads CASSLIAAQETQYF. The DNA for the CDR3 is TGCGCCAGCAGCTTAATAGCGGCTCAAGAGACCCAGTACTTC.

The rearrangement joins TRBV3-1 to TRBJ2-3; 9 bases match TRBD2. The CDR3 length is 19 residues. CDR1 is LGHDT and CDR2 is YNNKEL in the germline V gene (reference sequence). Trimming at V came to 0 bases and at J to 2 bases, leaving 12 bases not matched to a gene. CDR3 sequence reads: CASSQDPASGNLLTDTQYF. Here the CDR3 DNA reads TGTGCCAGCAGCCAAGATCCGGCTAGCGGGAACCTCCTCACAGATACGCAGTATTTT.

The V call is TRBV6-1, the J call TRBJ1-2; 8 bases match TRBD1. CDR1 is MNHNS and CDR2 is SASEGT in the germline V gene. The CDR3 runs to 14 residues. The junction had 11 bases not matched to a gene; V was cut back by 8 bases and J by 6 bases. The CDR3 here is CASHFSGGPDGYTF. In DNA, the CDR3 is TGTGCCAGCCATTTCTCAGGGGGCCCGGATGGCTACACCTTC.

The J gene is TRBJ2-3, the V gene TRBV12-3 or TRBV12-4; 12 positions match TRBD2. After removal of 1 base from V and 4 bases from J, the junction contained 3 bases not matched to a gene. The CDR3 contains 16 residues. CDR3 amino acids: CASSLGLAGGADTQYF. The CDR3 DNA follows: TGTGCCAGCAGTTTAGGGCTAGCGGGAGGGGCAGATACGCAGTATTTT.

The chain couples TRBV6-2 or TRBV6-3 to TRBJ2-2; D unclear. This CDR3 is 15 amino acids long. The germline CDR1 and CDR2 sequences are MNHEY and SVGEGT. V was trimmed by 4 bases and J by 5 bases, leaving 14 bases between them. In DNA form, the CDR3 reads TGTGCCAGCAGTTCCCCGCCCCTAGGGACCGGGGAGCTGTTTTTT. Translation: CASSSPPLGTGELFF.

CDR3 sequence (DNA): TGTGCCAGCAGCCCGCAGCCCGCCAGAGCTTTCTTT. Residues: CASSPQPARAFF. V is TRBV12-3 or TRBV12-4 and J is TRBJ1-1; D unclear. The ends were cut back, 6 bases at V and 10 bases at J, with 15 bases in the middle. This CDR3 is 12 amino acids long.

This clonotype was detected a few times. The chain is built from TRBV5-1 and TRBJ2-6; TRBD1 matches at 7 bases. V dropped 4 bases and J dropped 0; count of bases not matched to a gene: 7. This CDR3 region has 17 residues. Germline V gives CDR1 SGHRS, CDR2 YFSETQ. Here the CDR3 reads CASSPGQIYSGANVLTF. In DNA form, the CDR3 reads TGCGCCAGCAGCCCGGGACAGATATACTCTGGGGCCAACGTCCTGACTTTC.

The rearrangement uses TRBV15 and TRBJ2-2; perhaps TRBD2 as D (5 bases). V was cut by 5 bases and J by 0 bases, with 19 bases left in between. Germline V gene sequence: CDR1 LNHNV, CDR2 YYDKDF (reference sequence). The CDR3 sequence is 18 residues long. In DNA, the CDR3 is TGTGCCACCAGCGGGAGCGGCCATTTCAGGCCGAACACCGGGGAGCTGTTTTTT. Its translation: CATSGSGHFRPNTGELFF.

This clonotype was picked up many times. J is TRBJ2-7 and V is TRBV28; 10 bases are a match to TRBD1. The CDR3 extends over 15 amino acids. The J segment lost 3 bases and the V segment lost 5 bases, leaving 7 bases of the junction unmatched. The germline V gene encodes CDR1 MDHEN and CDR2 SYDVKM. CDR3 DNA sequence: TGTGCCAGCAGTCCCGGCGGGACAGGGGACTACGAGCAGTACTTC. Its protein is CASSPGGTGDYEQYF.

This clonotype showed up just a few times. The chain recombines TRBV20-1 with TRBJ2-1; D unclear. This CDR3 contains 12 residues. Germline CDR1 DFQATT, CDR2 SNEGSKA (reference sequence). The V gene lost 1 base and the J gene lost 2 bases, with 3 bases spanning the gap. The CDR3 region is CSARGTYNEQFF. The CDR3 DNA sequence: TGCAGTGCTAGAGGGACCTACAATGAGCAGTTCTTC.

CDR3 sequence (DNA): TGCGCCAGCGACCGGGGGGTAGCGGACGAAGAGACCCAGTACTTC. The encoded protein is CASDRGVADEETQYF. The V gene is TRBV5-1, the J gene TRBJ2-5; 7 bases are shared with TRBD2. This CDR3 has 15 residues. V was pared by 7 bases and J by 3 bases, with 12 bases of the junction left unmatched. CDR1 is SGHRS, CDR2 YFSETQ, per germline.

The chain links TRBV7-2 to TRBJ1-1; D uncertain. Trimming stripped 2 bases from V and 5 bases from J, with 12 bases between. Germline assignment: CDR1 SGHTA and CDR2 FQGNSA. The CDR3 is 14 residues long. The CDR3 DNA sequence: TGTGCCAGCAGCTTAAATCCCGGTGGAACTGAAGCTTTCTTT. Residues: CASSLNPGGTEAFF.

This chain joins TRBV12-3 or TRBV12-4 and TRBJ1-2, with 7 positions matching TRBD1. This CDR3 has 13 residues. The junction had 2 bases not matched to a gene; V was cut back by 5 bases and J by 2 bases. In nucleotides, the CDR3 is TGTGCCAGCAGTCGACAGGGAAACTATGGCTACACCTTC. Translated: CASSRQGNYGYTF.

This clonotype was seen a few times. The rearrangement uses TRBV3-1 and TRBJ2-5; 7 bases are shared with TRBD2. The germline CDR1 and CDR2 sequences are LGHDT and YNNKEL (reference sequence). This CDR3 comprises 16 residues. Trimming cost V 0 bases and J 7 bases; bases outside gene matches: 11. DNA of the CDR3: TGTGCCAGCAGCCAAGAAGAGCCTGGACTAGTTGGGACCCAGTACTTC. Protein: CASSQEEPGLVGTQYF.

The chain joins TRBV9 to TRBJ2-7, with D perhaps matching TRBD1 (5 bases). Germline V gene lookup returns CDR1 SGDLS and CDR2 YYNGEE. The V end lost 6 bases, the J end lost 6 bases, and 19 bases lay between the germline ends. The CDR3 has 14 residues. The CDR3 protein is CASTSTAASTEQYF. CDR3 nucleotides: TGTGCCAGCACCTCGACAGCCGCTTCTACCGAGCAGTACTTC.

This clonotype was picked up a small number of times. V is TRBV15 and J is TRBJ1-1, with D perhaps TRBD1 (5 bases). The CDR3 totals 15 residues. Germline loops: CDR1 LNHNV, CDR2 YYDKDF (reference sequence). V lost 4 bases, J lost 1 base, and 13 bases lay in between. CDR3 residues: CATSMTGHTNTEAFF. The CDR3 DNA is TGTGCCACCAGCATGACCGGACATACGAACACTGAAGCTTTCTTT.

The gene calls are TRBV29-1 and TRBJ2-5; 7 bases agree with TRBD2. CDR1 SQVTM and CDR2 ANQGSEA come from the germline V gene. V lost 4 bases to trimming and J lost 5 bases; unmatched junction nucleotides: 4. CDR3 length: 12 amino acids. The CDR3, as DNA: TGCAGCGTTGGCGGCGGGAGTGAGACCCAGTACTTC. Translation: CSVGGGSETQYF.

This clonotype was seen many times. The genes are TRBV20-1 and TRBJ2-7; TRBD2 is a possible D gene (5 bases). Germline V gene data show CDR1 as DFQATT and CDR2 as SNEGSKA (reference sequence). This CDR3 region has 12 residues. Trimming shortened V by 3 bases and J by 0 bases, and 6 bases separated the two germline ends. DNA for the CDR3: TGCAGTGCTAGCGGGATCTCCTACGAGCAGTACTTC. Its translation is CSASGISYEQYF.

This clonotype has just a few counts. This chain uses TRBV5-1 with TRBJ2-3, with D perhaps TRBD2 (6 bases). V shed 1 base and J shed 3 bases, with 9 bases lying between them. Germline V gene data show CDR1 as SGHRS and CDR2 as YFSETQ. The CDR3 covers 14 residues. The CDR3 is CASSLLLATDTQYF. The CDR3 DNA is TGCGCCAGCAGCTTGTTGCTAGCGACAGATACGCAGTATTTT.

This clonotype has more than one count but fewer than ten. The rearrangement uses TRBV14 and TRBJ2-1; no reliable D call. This CDR3 has 13 residues. Trimming stripped 0 bases from V and 9 bases from J, with 9 bases between. Germline values: CDR1 SGHDN, CDR2 FVKESK. The CDR3 DNA is TGTGCCAGCAGCCAAGAGTCGATATCTGAGCAGTTCTTC. Its protein is CASSQESISEQFF.

This clonotype was seen more than once but under ten times. The chain uses TRBV29-1 and TRBJ1-3; D unclear. Trimming took off 8 bases at V and 2 bases at J, with 10 bases between the two ends. Germline values: CDR1 SQVTM, CDR2 ANQGSEA. CDR3 size: 12 residues. CDR3 amino acids: CSFQRAGNTIYF. DNA for the CDR3: TGCAGCTTCCAGCGGGCTGGAAACACCATATATTTT. The complete variable domain, with remaining parts taken from reference TRBV29-1 and TRBJ1-3, reads SAVISQKPSRDICQRGTSLTIQCQVDSQVTMMFWYRQQPGQSLTLIATANQGSEATYESGFVIDKFPISRPNLTFSTLTVSNMSPEDSSIYLCSFQRAGNTIYFGEGSWLTVV.

The rearrangement uses TRBV7-3 and TRBJ2-1; TRBD1 matches at 7 bases. Losses at the gene ends were 4 bases for V and 5 bases for J; bases not matched to a gene: 14. The CDR3 extends over 17 amino acids. Germline V gene sequence: CDR1 SGHTA, CDR2 FQGTGA. CDR3 nucleotides: TGTGCCAGCAGCTCCGGAAAACTACAGGGGATACACAATGAGCAGTTCTTC. Encoded protein: CASSSGKLQGIHNEQFF.

The chain combines TRBV20-1 with TRBJ1-1; tentatively, D is TRBD1 (6 bases). Trimming shortened V by 5 bases and J by 0 bases, and 13 bases separated the two germline ends. This CDR3 comprises 14 residues. Germline CDR1 reads DFQATT; CDR2 reads SNEGSKA (reference sequence). The CDR3 spells CSAGRQAMNTEAFF. CDR3 bases: TGCAGTGCTGGGAGACAGGCTATGAACACTGAAGCTTTCTTT.